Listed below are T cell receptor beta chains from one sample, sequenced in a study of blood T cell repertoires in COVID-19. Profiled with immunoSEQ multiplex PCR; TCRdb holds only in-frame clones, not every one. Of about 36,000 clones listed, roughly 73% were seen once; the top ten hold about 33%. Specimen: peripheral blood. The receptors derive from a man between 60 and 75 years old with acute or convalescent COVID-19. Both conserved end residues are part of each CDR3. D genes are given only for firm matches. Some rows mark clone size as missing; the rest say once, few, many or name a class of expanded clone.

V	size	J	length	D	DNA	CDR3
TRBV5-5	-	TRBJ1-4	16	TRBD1	TGTGCCAGCAGCAATCCGGACAGGGGGTCAAATGAAAAACTGTTTTTT	CASSNPDRGSNEKLFF
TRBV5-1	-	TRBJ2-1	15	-	TGCGCCAGCAGCTTGTCGGGGGTGGCCTACAATGAGCAGTTCTTC	CASSLSGVAYNEQFF
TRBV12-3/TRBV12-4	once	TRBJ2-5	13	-	TGTGCCAGCAAAAGGGGGGAGGGGGAGACCCAGTACTTC	CASKRGEGETQYF
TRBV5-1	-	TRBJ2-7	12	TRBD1	TGCGCCAGCAGCGAAACAGGGGACGAGCAGTACTTC	CASSETGDEQYF
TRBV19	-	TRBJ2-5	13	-	TGTGCCAGTAGTATCTACTTACAAGAGACCCAGTACTTC	CASSIYLQETQYF
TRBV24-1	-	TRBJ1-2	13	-	TGTGCCACCAGTGATTTGCCCGACTATGGCTACACCTTC	CATSDLPDYGYTF
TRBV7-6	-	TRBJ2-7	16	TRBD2	TGTGCCAGCAGCTTAGAGGGGACTAGCGGGAGGTACGAGCAGTACTTC	CASSLEGTSGRYEQYF
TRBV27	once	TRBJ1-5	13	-	TGTGCCAGCAGTTTCGGCCAGGGTCAGCCCCAGCATTTT	CASSFGQGQPQHF
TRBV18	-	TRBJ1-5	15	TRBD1	TGTGCCAGCTCACCAATACAGGGGCTCAATCAGCCCCAGCATTTT	CASSPIQGLNQPQHF
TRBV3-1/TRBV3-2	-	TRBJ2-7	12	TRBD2	TGTGCCAGCAGCCAAGGGGAGGGAGGAGTCGACTTC	CASSQGEGGVDF
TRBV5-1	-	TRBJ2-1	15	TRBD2	TGCGCCAGCAGCGCGACTAGCGGGCCCTACAATGAGCAGTTCTTC	CASSATSGPYNEQFF
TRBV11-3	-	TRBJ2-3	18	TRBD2	TGTGCCAGCAGCTTTCTCCAAGCGGGGCCAGCGGACGGGGATACGCAGTATTTT	CASSFLQAGPADGDTQYF
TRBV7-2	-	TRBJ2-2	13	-	TGTGCCAGCAGCCTCACCTCGGTCGGGGAGCTGTTTTTT	CASSLTSVGELFF
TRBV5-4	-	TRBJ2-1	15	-	TGTGCCAGCAGCTTGGACAGGGATGTTAGCCATGAGCAGTTCTTC	CASSLDRDVSHEQFF
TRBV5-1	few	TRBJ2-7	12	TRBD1	TGCGCCAGCAGCATTGACAGGGTCGCGCAGTACTTC	CASSIDRVAQYF
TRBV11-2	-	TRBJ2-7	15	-	TGTGCCAGCAGCTTAGCTGGGGGGGCGCGCTACGAGCAGTACTTC	CASSLAGGARYEQYF
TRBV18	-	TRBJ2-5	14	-	TGTGCCAGCTCACTTCGACAGGAGCAAGAGACCCAGTACTTC	CASSLRQEQETQYF
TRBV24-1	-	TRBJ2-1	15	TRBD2	TGTGCCACCAGTGAAGGCGGGAGGTCGTACAATGAGCAGTTCTTC	CATSEGGRSYNEQFF
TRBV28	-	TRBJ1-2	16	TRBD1	TGTGCCAGCAGCTCCCACGATAAGACAGGGAGGTATGGCTACACCTTC	CASSSHDKTGRYGYTF
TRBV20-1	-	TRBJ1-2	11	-	TGCAGTGCCCCTTCTCCCCATGGCTACACCTTC	CSAPSPHGYTF
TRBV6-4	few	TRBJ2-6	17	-	TGTGCCAGCAGTGAATGGGGGCGCGGCTCTGGGGCCAACGTCCTGACTTTC	CASSEWGRGSGANVLTF
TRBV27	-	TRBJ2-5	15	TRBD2	TGTGCCAGCAGTTTTAGCGGGAGAGCACAAGAGACCCAGTACTTC	CASSFSGRAQETQYF
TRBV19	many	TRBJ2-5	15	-	TGTGCCAGTAGTATAGGAGGCAGCATAGAAGAGACCCAGTACTTC	CASSIGGSIEETQYF
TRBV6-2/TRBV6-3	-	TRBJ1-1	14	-	TGTGCCAGCAGTCCCCGGCGGGAGGACACTGAAGCTTTCTTT	CASSPRREDTEAFF
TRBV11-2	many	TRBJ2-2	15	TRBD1	TGTGCCAGCAGCTCAGGGACAGGGAACACCGGGGAGCTGTTTTTT	CASSSGTGNTGELFF
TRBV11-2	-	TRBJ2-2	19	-	TGTGCCAGCAGCACAACTGCGGGCCCCCGGGTCCGGAACACCGGGGAGCTGTTTTTT	CASSTTAGPRVRNTGELFF
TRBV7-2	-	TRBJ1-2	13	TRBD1	TGTGCCAGCTTCGGGACAGGGGGCGGTGGCTACACCTTC	CASFGTGGGGYTF
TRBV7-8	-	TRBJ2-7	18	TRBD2	TGTGCCAGCAGCTTAGCCGGCGGGAGGAATAGCGCCCGCTACGAGCAGTACTTC	CASSLAGGRNSARYEQYF
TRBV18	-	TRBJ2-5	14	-	TGTGCCAGCTCACCACCCAGGACTTCAGAGACCCAGTACTTC	CASSPPRTSETQYF
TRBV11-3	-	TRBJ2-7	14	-	TGTGCCAGCAGCTCCGGGTTGAGGACCTACGAGCAGTACTTC	CASSSGLRTYEQYF
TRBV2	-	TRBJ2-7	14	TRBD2	TGTGCTTCCCGGGCTAGCGGATTAGGCTACGAGCAGTACTTC	CASRASGLGYEQYF
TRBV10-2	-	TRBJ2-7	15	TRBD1	TGCGCCAGCAAAGACAGGGGGGCAATCTCCTACGAGCAGTACTTC	CASKDRGAISYEQYF
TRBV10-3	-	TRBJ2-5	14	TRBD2	TGTGCCATTGGGACTAGCGGAAACCAAGAGACCCAGTACTTC	CAIGTSGNQETQYF